The 18 T cell receptor beta chains below come from one sample, sequenced in a study of CD8+CD57+ T cells in acquired aplastic anemia. Before being chosen for sequencing, patients had shown CD8+CD57+ cell expansion by flow cytometry. The use of genomic DNA as template underpinned the TCR beta VDJ and CDR3 profiling. One entry per CDR3 protein, called by TCRdb with MiXCR from the reads. The table shows 200,000 to 250,000 distinct CDR3 sequences, with around 45% occurring only once. Sample: sorted CD4+, CD8+, or CD8+CD57+ T cells (not recorded which) from PBMCs. These receptors were taken from a human donor with aplastic anemia.

This CDR3 reads CSARYDGAGNLGLIYEQYF. The CDR3 coding sequence is TGCAGTGCTAGATACGATGGAGCAGGGAACCTCGGATTAATCTACGAGCAGTACTTC. The V and J genes are TRBV20-1 and TRBJ2-7, with D perhaps matching TRBD1 (5 bases). From germline, CDR1 is DFQATT and CDR2 SNEGSKA (reference sequence). This CDR3 has 19 residues. The V gene lost 2 bases and the J gene lost 3 bases, with 29 bases spanning the gap.

The J gene is TRBJ2-6, the V gene TRBV4-2; D unclear. Trimming took 3 bases from V and 11 from J, leaving 8 bases between them. The CDR3 has 12 amino acids. CDR1 and CDR2 from the germline V gene are LGHNA and YNFKEQ. CDR3 in amino acids: CASSQNSYVLTF. CDR3 nucleotide sequence: TGTGCCAGCAGCCAGAATAGTTACGTCCTGACTTTC.

This chain connects TRBV19 to TRBJ2-5; no reliable D call. CDR1 and CDR2 (germline): LNHDA, SQIVND (reference sequence). V lost 2 bases to trimming and J lost 5 bases, with 9 bases between them. CDR3 length: 13 amino acids. For the CDR3, the DNA is TGTGCCAGTAGTATATCTGCCTCCGAGACCCAGTACTTC. Amino acids: CASSISASETQYF.

The table lists this clonotype with many counts. This rearrangement joins TRBV24-1 to TRBJ2-3, with a possible D match to TRBD2 (6 bases). Trimming stripped 5 bases from V and 7 bases from J, with 18 bases between. The germline gives CDR1 KGHDR, CDR2 SFDVKD. CDR3 length: 15 amino acids. CDR3 DNA: TGTGCCACCAGTGTCCGGGACTTAAATGGGAATACGCAGTATTTT. Translation gives CATSVRDLNGNTQYF.

V usage is TRBV5-1 and J usage is TRBJ2-7; perhaps TRBD1 as D (6 bases). The germline V gene encodes CDR1 SGHRS and CDR2 YFSETQ. The CDR3 loop spans 12 amino acids. The CDR3 DNA reads as TGCGGACCGGGGACAAGCCCGTCCGAGCAGTACTTC. Translation: CGPGTSPSEQYF.

The chain is built from TRBV28 and TRBJ1-1; D is ambiguous. Trimming removed 8 bases from V and 4 bases from J, with 11 bases in between. The CDR3 contains 12 residues. Looked up from germline, CDR1 is MDHEN and CDR2 is SYDVKM. The CDR3 region is CASALGRTEAFF. CDR3 sequence (DNA): TGTGCCAGCGCCCTAGGACGCACTGAAGCTTTCTTT.

This clonotype was counted at least ten times. The gene calls are TRBV11-2 and TRBJ2-7; D is ambiguous. V was pared by 5 bases and J by 3 bases, with 11 bases between. The CDR3 consists of 13 residues. Germline CDR1 is SGHAT and CDR2 is FQNNGV. In DNA form, the CDR3 reads TGTGCCAGCAGCCTAAGCTCTGTCTACGAGCAGTACTTC. It yields the protein CASSLSSVYEQYF. The full variable domain, rest sourced from reference TRBV11-2 and TRBJ2-7, is EAGVAQSPRYKIIEKRQSVAFWCNPISGHATLYWYQQILGQGPKLLIQFQNNGVVDDSQLPKDRFSAERLKGVDSTLKIQPAKLEDSAVYLCASSLSSVYEQYFGPGTRLTVT.

V gene TRBV7-6 combines with J gene TRBJ1-1, with D unclear. Trimming removed 5 bases at V and 4 bases at J, with 14 bases between. Germline CDR1 and CDR2: SGHVS and FNYEAQ. This CDR3 spans 14 amino acids. The CDR3 DNA follows: TGTGCCAGCAGCGCACGGTTCTCACCCACTGAAGCTTTCTTT. Its translation is CASSARFSPTEAFF.

V usage is TRBV29-1 and J usage is TRBJ1-2, with 9 bases aligning to TRBD1. The germline gives CDR1 SQVTM, CDR2 ANQGSEA. After removal of 6 bases from V and 6 bases from J, the junction contained 8 bases not matched to a gene. The CDR3 has 13 residues. The CDR3 here is CSVGTGGSNGYTF. The CDR3 DNA reads as TGCAGCGTAGGTACAGGGGGCTCGAATGGCTACACCTTC. Using reference TRBV29-1 and TRBJ1-2 for the parts outside the CDR3, the full variable domain is SAVISQKPSRDICQRGTSLTIQCQVDSQVTMMFWYRQQPGQSLTLIATANQGSEATYESGFVIDKFPISRPNLTFSTLTVSNMSPEDSSIYLCSVGTGGSNGYTFGSGTRLTVV.

This clonotype has just a few counts. A read error may account for a junction end that differs from germline. This chain connects TRBV14 to TRBJ1-1; tentatively, D is TRBD1 (6 bases). The length of the CDR3 is 13 residues. Germline-derived CDR1 and CDR2 are SGHDN and FVKESK. The CDR3 coding sequence is TGTGCCAGCAGCTACTATACAGGGACTGAAGCTTCCTTT. The encoded protein is CASSYYTGTEASF.

The sample holds a few counts of this clonotype. The chain employs TRBV7-2 and TRBJ1-2; D is ambiguous. The V end was cut by 11 bases, the J end by 4 bases, with 17 bases between. Germline V gene lookup returns CDR1 SGHTA and CDR2 FQGNSA. The CDR3 runs 13 residues. The CDR3 loop is CAQAVSQVYGYTF. In DNA, the CDR3 is TGTGCCCAGGCGGTCTCGCAAGTCTATGGCTACACCTTC.

This clonotype was seen a handful of times. The chain carries TRBV6-1 and TRBJ2-1; 10 bases are shared with TRBD1. V lost 4 bases, J lost 8 bases, and 5 bases stayed unmatched. The CDR3 length is 14 residues. Germline CDR1 MNHNS, CDR2 SASEGT. The CDR3 loop reads CASSGRDRGDEQFF. As DNA, the CDR3 is TGTGCCAGCAGTGGGCGGGACAGGGGCGATGAGCAGTTCTTC.

This clonotype was detected ten times or more. J is TRBJ2-3 and V is TRBV7-2, with 7 bases that match TRBD1. CDR1 and CDR2 from the germline V gene are SGHTA and FQGNSA. Trimming at V came to 5 bases and at J to 10 bases, leaving 9 bases not matched to a gene. The CDR3 totals 13 residues. In DNA form, the CDR3 reads TGTGCCAGCAGCCAAATCGACAGGGAAGCGCAGTATTTT. Residues: CASSQIDREAQYF.

At least ten counts were recorded for this clonotype. V and J are TRBV20-1 and TRBJ2-7; the D call may be TRBD1 or TRBD2 (5 bases each). This CDR3 comprises 15 residues. Trimming removed 3 bases from V and 4 bases from J, with 19 bases in between. Germline V gene sequence: CDR1 DFQATT, CDR2 SNEGSKA (reference sequence). The CDR3 bases are TGCAGTGCTAGGGGGGTGCGGACGTCCTTGTACGAGCAGTACTTC. Translating it yields CSARGVRTSLYEQYF.

The sample holds a few counts of this clonotype. With a much larger clone just one base away, this may be a read error. The CDR3 nucleotides read TGTGCCAGCAGTGATGGGGAGCGGTACTTC. This sequence encodes CASSDGERYF. The chain combines TRBV2 with TRBJ2-7, with D maybe TRBD2 (5 bases). Germline V lookup: CDR1 SNHLY, CDR2 FYNNEI. The CDR3 extends over 10 amino acids.

This clonotype has at least ten counts. V usage is TRBV7-2 and J usage is TRBJ1-6; D remains ambiguous. V was clipped by 2 bases and J by 0 bases, with 20 bases between them. The germline CDR1 and CDR2 sequences are SGHTA and FQGNSA. The CDR3 covers 20 residues. CDR3 DNA: TGTGCCAGCAGCTTATATCTACCGACCGGGGTCAGCTCCTATAATTCACCCCTCCACTTT. Amino acid sequence: CASSLYLPTGVSSYNSPLHF.

V and J are TRBV20-1 and TRBJ2-7; D possibly uses TRBD1 or TRBD2 (6 bases each). Trimming left V 4 bases short and J 7 bases short, with 23 bases between. Per the germline V gene, CDR1 is DFQATT and CDR2 is SNEGSKA (reference sequence). The CDR3 is made up of 15 amino acids. CDR3 protein: CSAKREGGGETEQYF. In nucleotides, the CDR3 is TGCAGTGCTAAACGAGAGGGGGGTGGGGAGACGGAGCAGTACTTC.

Concerning this clonotype itself: A read error may be the cause here, since a much bigger clone is one base away. The genes are TRBV11-1 and TRBJ2-1; D uncertain. Germline V gene data show CDR1 as SGHAT and CDR2 as FQDESV (reference sequence). The CDR3 length is 11 residues. CDR3 bases: TGTGCCGGCAGCCTCTCAGGATTAACGTTCTTC. This sequence encodes CAGSLSGLTFF.